The next 11 T cell receptor beta chains were all read from a single sample in a study of response to subunit inactivated influenza vaccine. TCRdb processed the RT-PCR reads anew with MiXCR; each CDR3 protein has one entry. The top ten clones hold 11% of a sample with approximately 700,000 distinct CDR3 sequences, 15% to 18% of them seen once. The material was PBMCs from blood, obtained approximately 12 days after vaccination. Receptors were obtained from a man in his forties or fifties who received an inactivated influenza vaccine.

This sequence joins TRBV4-1 and TRBJ2-1; TRBD2 matches 7 bases. The CDR3 is 15 amino acids. Germline V gene sequence: CDR1 MGHRA, CDR2 YSYEKL. Germline trimming cut 1 base from V and 4 bases from J; bases unmatched to any gene: 4. CDR3 amino acids: CASSQGTSIYNEQFF. The CDR3 DNA follows: TGCGCCAGCAGCCAAGGGACTAGTATATACAATGAGCAGTTCTTC.

This clonotype was seen more than once but under ten times. The rearrangement links TRBV18 to TRBJ2-1; no definite D call. Trimming removed 8 bases at V and 0 bases at J, with 11 bases between. This CDR3 has 14 amino acids. CDR1 KGHSH and CDR2 LQKENI come from the germline V gene. In DNA form, the CDR3 reads TGTGCCAGCACCACGGCGGTCTCCTACAATGAGCAGTTCTTC. Its translation is CASTTAVSYNEQFF.

V gene TRBV20-1 combines with J gene TRBJ2-7, with 8 bases that match TRBD1. CDR3 length equals 14 residues. Looked up from germline, CDR1 is DFQATT and CDR2 is SNEGSKA (reference sequence). With V trimmed by 1 base and J by 4 bases, 6 bases remained unmatched. The CDR3 spells CSARGAGGEYEQYF. The CDR3 DNA reads as TGCAGTGCTAGAGGCGCAGGGGGCGAGTACGAGCAGTACTTC.

This clonotype was counted ten times or more. The chain has TRBV7-9 and TRBJ2-7, with 7 bases identical to TRBD1. The trim removed 5 bases at V and 3 bases at J, leaving 4 bases unmatched. CDR1 and CDR2 from the germline V gene are SEHNR and FQNEAQ (reference sequence). CDR3 length: 13 residues. The CDR3 region has the DNA TGTGCCAGCAGCGTGGGACAGAACTACGAGCAGTACTTC. Residues: CASSVGQNYEQYF.

The sample holds many counts of this clonotype. The chain employs TRBV9 and TRBJ2-1; possibly TRBD2 for D (7 bases). The CDR3 runs 17 residues. V shed 3 bases and J shed 7 bases, with 23 bases lying between them. CDR1 and CDR2 (germline): SGDLS, YYNGEE. CDR3 in DNA: TGTGCCAGCAGCGCCGCCTTCTGGGAGGGGGAGGTTAATGAGCAGTTCTTC. Amino acid sequence: CASSAAFWEGEVNEQFF.

This clonotype was observed a few times. The V and J genes are TRBV4-3 and TRBJ2-7; D gene unclear. Between the trimmed V and J ends, which lost 0 bases and 0 bases, there was a span of 15 bases. Germline V gives CDR1 LGHNA, CDR2 YSLEER. The CDR3 totals 17 residues. CDR3 in DNA: TGCGCCAGCAGCCAAGACAGAGCCGAGATTACCTCCTACGAGCAGTACTTC. Its translation is CASSQDRAEITSYEQYF.

With regard to this clonotype: Being one base from a much bigger clone, this may be a read error. V and J are TRBV7-9 and TRBJ2-4, with 7 positions matching TRBD1. Looked up from germline, CDR1 is SEHNR and CDR2 is FQNEAQ (reference sequence). CDR3 length: 12 residues. The CDR3 DNA sequence: TGTGCCACACAGGGGCTCCAAAACACTCAGTACTTC. It codes for CATQGLQNTQYF.

This clonotype was observed a few times. The chain combines TRBV29-1 with TRBJ2-3; no reliable D call. The V gene's germline CDR1 is SQVTM and CDR2 ANQGSEA. Trimming stripped 7 bases from V and 4 bases from J, with 18 bases between. The CDR3 spans 14 residues. DNA for the CDR3: TGCAGCGGCCAAGGGTACCACCCCGCAGATACGCAGTATTTT. Protein: CSGQGYHPADTQYF.

The chain has TRBV24-1 and TRBJ2-1, with TRBD2 identical over 11 bases. Germline trimming cut 2 bases from V and 7 bases from J; bases unmatched to any gene: 6. The CDR3 is made up of 16 amino acids. Germline V gene sequence: CDR1 KGHDR, CDR2 SFDVKD. CDR3 bases: TGTGCCACCAGTGATTCAAGACTAGCGGGGTCAAATGAGCAGTTCTTC. It specifies CATSDSRLAGSNEQFF.

This clonotype was counted between two and nine times. CDR3 DNA: TGTGCCAGCGCCCCTCCCGGGGTGGGGAAAGCTTTCTTT. Residues: CASAPPGVGKAFF. The V gene is TRBV7-9, the J gene TRBJ1-1, with D unclear. V was pared by 8 bases and J by 9 bases, with 19 bases between. The CDR3 covers 13 residues. In germline, CDR1 is SEHNR, CDR2 FQNEAQ (reference sequence). Combining the CDR3 with reference TRBV7-9 and TRBJ1-1 gives the whole variable domain DTGVSQNPRHKITKRGQNVTFRCDPISEHNRLYWYRQTLGQGPEFLTYFQNEAQLEKSRLLSDRFSAERPKGSFSTLEIQRTEQGDSAMYLCASAPPGVGKAFFGQGTRLTVV.

The table lists this clonotype with many counts. The rearrangement uses TRBV11-2 and TRBJ2-7, with 7 bases that match TRBD2. The CDR3 is made up of 17 amino acids. Trimming cost V 1 base and J 4 bases; bases outside gene matches: 13. Germline CDR1 reads SGHAT; CDR2 reads FQNNGV. The CDR3 DNA sequence: TGTGCCAGCAGCTTAGTGGCCGCGCGGGAGTGGGGTTACGAGCAGTACTTC. This sequence encodes CASSLVAAREWGYEQYF.